What follows describes a single T cell receptor (beta chain). The data are from a study of blood T cell repertoires in COVID-19. Germline V gene data show CDR1 as MDHEN and CDR2 as SYDVKM. The V gene end was trimmed by 2 bases and the J gene end by 0 bases; junction bases not matched to a gene: 4. The CDR3 extends over 16 amino acids. TCRdb's copy holds only in-frame clones and misses some; the assay was immunoSEQ multiplex PCR. The sample records around 200,000 clones, 86% being singletons. Input material: peripheral blood. The rearrangement joins TRBV28 to TRBJ2-1, with 7 bases lining up with TRBD2. This receptor was taken from a woman aged 55 to 70 with COVID-19, enrolled during active disease. This CDR3 is CASSLGGSVSYNEQFF. The CDR3 DNA sequence: TGTGCCAGCAGTTTAGGCGGGAGCGTCTCCTACAATGAGCAGTTCTTC.